What follows are 17 T cell receptor beta chains derived from one specimen sequenced in a study of T cells in localized non-small cell lung cancer. Clones were read by immunoSEQ multiplex PCR, and TCRdb kept only the in-frame ones, dropping some. The data hold roughly 48,000 clones, with roughly 80% observed a single time. Material: peripheral blood, obtained before any cancer treatment. The receptor source for this set is a man aged 35-75 years with stage I squamous cell lung carcinoma.

This clone occurred a few times. The rearrangement joins TRBV7-8 to TRBJ2-3; 13 bases map to TRBD2. Germline assignment: CDR1 SGHVS and CDR2 FQNEAQ. The CDR3 runs to 16 residues. Germline trimming cut 5 bases from V and 4 bases from J; bases unmatched to any gene: 6. CDR3 in DNA: TGTGCCAGCAGCGTAACTAGCGGGGGGGCGTCAGATACGCAGTATTTT. It yields the protein CASSVTSGGASDTQYF.

V usage is TRBV7-2 and J usage is TRBJ1-2; D unclear. Germline assignment: CDR1 SGHTA and CDR2 FQGNSA. This CDR3 spans 15 amino acids. Trimming shortened V by 1 base and J by 4 bases, and 13 bases separated the two germline ends. CDR3 amino acids: CASSLGPGNSYGYTF. CDR3 nucleotides: TGTGCCAGCAGCTTAGGTCCGGGAAACTCCTATGGCTACACCTTC.

The rearrangement links TRBV11-2 to TRBJ2-3; no reliable D call. Looked up from germline, CDR1 is SGHAT and CDR2 is FQNNGV. The CDR3 extends over 12 amino acids. V was clipped by 3 bases and J by 6 bases, with 7 bases between them. The CDR3 DNA reads TGTGCCAGCAGCTTTCGACTTGATACGCAGTATTTT. It yields the protein CASSFRLDTQYF.

The chain carries TRBV6-1 and TRBJ2-2; perhaps TRBD2 as D (6 bases). V dropped 5 bases and J dropped 7 bases, with 14 bases sitting between them. Germline values: CDR1 MNHNS, CDR2 SASEGT. The CDR3 is 14 amino acids. CDR3 nucleotide sequence: TGTGCCAGCAGTCCTTCTTGGGGGGTCGGGGAGCTGTTTTTT. Its protein is CASSPSWGVGELFF.

The V gene is TRBV19, the J gene TRBJ1-2; a possible D gene is TRBD1 (5 bases). Trimming cost V 5 bases and J 4 bases, with 11 bases left between them. The V gene's germline CDR1 is LNHDA and CDR2 SQIVND (reference sequence). The CDR3 totals 13 residues. The CDR3 DNA reads as TGTGCCAGTAGTGAGGTCCAGGGCTATGGCTACACCTTC. This translates into CASSEVQGYGYTF.

This chain uses TRBV28 with TRBJ1-5; D is undetermined. The CDR3 has 16 amino acids. Trimming removed 4 bases at V and 4 bases at J, with 17 bases between. Germline V gives CDR1 MDHEN, CDR2 SYDVKM. The CDR3 DNA is TGTGCCAGCAGTTCACCGCGACGGGAAACAAATCAGCCCCAGCATTTT. Translating gives CASSSPRRETNQPQHF.

The V and J genes are TRBV5-4 and TRBJ1-6; a weak D match, TRBD1 (5 bases). Germline V gives CDR1 SGHNT, CDR2 YYREEE (reference sequence). Trimming shortened V by 0 bases and J by 6 bases, and 10 bases separated the two germline ends. This CDR3 region has 15 residues. DNA of the CDR3: TGTGCCAGCAGCTTGGACTCAGGGATTAATTCACCCCTCCACTTT. Protein product: CASSLDSGINSPLHF.

V is TRBV7-9 and J is TRBJ1-2; D possibly corresponds to TRBD1 (6 bases). The germline CDR1 and CDR2 sequences are SEHNR and FQNEAQ (reference sequence). The CDR3 contains 14 residues. V lost 7 bases and J 1 base, leaving 13 bases between the germline ends. CDR3 nucleotides: TGTGCCAGCATCGGGGGCCCCGATAACTATGGCTACACCTTC. Its translation: CASIGGPDNYGYTF.

The rearrangement uses TRBV19 and TRBJ1-1; 12 bases align to TRBD1. The junction had 11 bases not matched to a gene; V was cut back by 3 bases and J by 6 bases. The CDR3 has 17 amino acids. Germline CDR1 and CDR2: LNHDA and SQIVND (reference sequence). The CDR3 sequence is CASSIPGTGGLTAEAFF. Written as DNA, the CDR3 is TGTGCCAGTAGTATTCCCGGGACAGGGGGCTTAACGGCTGAAGCTTTCTTT. The full variable domain, rest sourced from reference TRBV19 and TRBJ1-1, is DGGITQSPKYLFRKEGQNVTLSCEQNLNHDAMYWYRQDPGQGLRLIYYSQIVNDFQKGDIAEGYSVSREKKESFPLTVTSAQKNPTAFYLCASSIPGTGGLTAEAFFGQGTRLTVV.

The chain recombines TRBV4-1 with TRBJ2-3, with TRBD2 matching 12 bases. Germline CDR1 is MGHRA and CDR2 is YSYEKL. CDR3 size: 16 residues. Trimming took 4 bases from V and 3 from J; bases not matched to a gene: 5. This chain's CDR3 is CASSPRTSGVTDTQYF. CDR3 nucleotide sequence: TGCGCCAGCAGCCCTCGGACTAGCGGGGTAACAGATACGCAGTATTTT.

The V call is TRBV29-1, the J call TRBJ2-7, with 11 positions matching TRBD1. V was clipped by 8 bases and J by 3 bases; unmatched bases: 12. CDR3 length: 15 amino acids. CDR1 SQVTM and CDR2 ANQGSEA come from the germline V gene. This CDR3 is CSINSMGTGGYEQYF. The CDR3 region has the DNA TGCAGCATCAACTCAATGGGGACAGGGGGCTACGAGCAGTACTTC.

This clone has only one observation. The chain carries TRBV7-9 and TRBJ2-5; D ambiguous. This CDR3 has 14 amino acids. CDR1 is SEHNR, CDR2 FQNEAQ, per germline (reference sequence). V shed 5 bases and J shed 4 bases, with 14 bases lying between them. CDR3 DNA sequence: TGTGCCAGCAGCCTGTATCAAGCGTTAGAGACCCAGTACTTC. Encoded protein: CASSLYQALETQYF. Together with reference TRBV7-9 and TRBJ2-5, the CDR3 gives the full variable domain: DTGVSQNPRHKITKRGQNVTFRCDPISEHNRLYWYRQTLGQGPEFLTYFQNEAQLEKSRLLSDRFSAERPKGSFSTLEIQRTEQGDSAMYLCASSLYQALETQYFGPGTRLLVL.

CDR3 amino acids: CASSPREQETQYF. As DNA, the CDR3 is TGTGCCAGCTCACCTAGAGAACAAGAGACCCAGTACTTC. V gene TRBV18 combines with J gene TRBJ2-5, with D unclear. Germline values: CDR1 KGHSH, CDR2 LQKENI. CDR3 length: 13 residues. V shed 3 bases and J shed 2 bases, with 7 bases lying between them.

This sequence joins TRBV19 and TRBJ1-2; TRBD1 might be the D (5 bases). V shed 0 bases and J shed 4 bases, with 9 bases lying between them. Germline CDR1 LNHDA, CDR2 SQIVND (reference sequence). CDR3 length: 14 residues. The CDR3 coding sequence is TGTGCCAGTAGTATAGAGGGGACGGCCTATGGCTACACCTTC. The encoded protein is CASSIEGTAYGYTF.

V usage is TRBV2 and J usage is TRBJ2-7, with 9 positions matching TRBD1. V lost 3 bases to trimming and J lost 3 bases; unmatched junction nucleotides: 6. CDR1 is SNHLY, CDR2 FYNNEI, per germline. The length of the CDR3 is 15 residues. The chain's CDR3 is CASSDGQGINYEQYF. CDR3 nucleotide sequence: TGTGCCAGCAGTGACGGACAGGGGATTAACTACGAGCAGTACTTC. Using reference TRBV2 and TRBJ2-7 for the parts outside the CDR3, the full variable domain is EPEVTQTPSHQVTQMGQEVILRCVPISNHLYFYWYRQILGQKVEFLVSFYNNEISEKSEIFDDQFSVERPDGSNFTLKIRSTKLEDSAMYFCASSDGQGINYEQYFGPGTRLTVT.

The V and J genes are TRBV6-5 and TRBJ1-5, with TRBD1 identical over 7 bases. The CDR3 covers 14 residues. The V gene end was trimmed by 10 bases and the J gene end by 4 bases; junction bases not matched to a gene: 10. Germline V lookup: CDR1 MNHEY, CDR2 SVGAGI. The CDR3 DNA reads as TGTGCCACTCAGACAGGGACGACTAATCAGCCCCAGCATTTT. This codes for CATQTGTTNQPQHF.

The CDR3 loop is CASSRGSNYGYTF. For the CDR3, the DNA is TGTGCCAGCAGCCGCGGGTCGAACTATGGCTACACCTTC. The chain links TRBV7-2 to TRBJ1-2; no reliable D call. Between the trimmed V and J ends, which lost 5 bases and 2 bases, there was a span of 9 bases. Germline assignment: CDR1 SGHTA and CDR2 FQGNSA. The CDR3 consists of 13 residues.